This T cell receptor (beta chain) appears in the sequencing data of a study of cytomegalovirus exposure and HLA in healthy donors. Generated by immunoSEQ multiplex PCR, the TCRdb table keeps only in-frame clones and is missing some. Of about 220,000 clones listed, around 80% are singletons. Notes on the study in general: The classifier, whose performance was assessed in both the original and validation cohorts, reportedly diagnosed cytomegalovirus status with high specificity and sensitivity. Clusters of TCRs from the first cohort tended to co-occur in the 120 validation repertoires (as a later analysis found). There were 150 or so TCR beta chains listed as cytomegalovirus-associated.

As to this clone: The antigen remains undetermined.

The trim removed 4 bases at V and 0 bases at J, leaving 2 bases unmatched. Germline V CDR1 and CDR2: WNHNN, SYGVQD (reference sequence). The CDR3 length is 14 residues. The material sequenced was PBMCs. This sequence joins TRBV10-1 and TRBJ1-1; 7 nucleotides match TRBD1. The TCR was taken from a woman aged 25 to 45 in good health and CMV-seropositive. The CDR3 protein is CASSGQGLNTEAFF. DNA of the CDR3: TGCGCCAGCAGTGGACAGGGCTTGAACACTGAAGCTTTCTTT.